The 31 T cell receptor beta chains below were found in one sample sequenced in a study of blood T cell repertoires in COVID-19 (dated by TCRdb to the early 2020s). The library was generated by the immunoSEQ multiplex PCR assay. TCRdb obtained this table from immuneACCESS and retained in-frame rearrangements with V and J assigned. These tables miss some clones; where compared with another copy, unresolved V genes account for less than half of the shortfall, and the remainder is unexplained. Across this sample there are over 85,000 clones, with 65% to 90% seen only once. Of the sample, approximately 25% falls within the top ten clones. The source material was peripheral blood. The receptors were gathered from a man in his 60s with acute or convalescent COVID-19.

The V and J genes are TRBV14 and TRBJ1-3; 9 bases are a match to TRBD1. CDR3 size: 16 residues. J lost 3 bases, V lost 4 bases, and 7 bases had no gene match. The germline gives CDR1 SGHDN, CDR2 FVKESK. For the CDR3, the DNA is TGTGCCAGCAGCCGGCTACAGGGGGCGGATGGAAACACCATATATTTT. Its translation is CASSRLQGADGNTIYF. The variable domain in full, completed from reference TRBV14 and TRBJ1-3, reads EAGVTQFPSHSVIEKGQTVTLRCDPISGHDNLYWYRRVMGKEIKFLLHFVKESKQDESGMPNNRFLAERTGGTYSTLKVQPAELEDSGVYFCASSRLQGADGNTIYFGEGSWLTVV.

The rearrangement uses TRBV30 and TRBJ1-6; unclear D gene. The CDR3 consists of 13 residues. Trimming shortened V by 2 bases and J by 7 bases, and 9 bases separated the two germline ends. From germline, CDR1 is GTSNPN and CDR2 SVGIG (reference sequence). The CDR3 is CAWSLEANSPLHF. The CDR3 DNA reads TGTGCCTGGAGTTTGGAGGCAAATTCACCCCTCCACTTT.

The rearrangement uses TRBV11-1 and TRBJ1-1; tentative D call: TRBD1 (5 bases). CDR1 and CDR2 (germline): SGHAT, FQDESV (reference sequence). The V and J ends lost 5 bases and 5 bases respectively, with 21 bases between them. The CDR3 covers 16 residues. The CDR3 reads CASSPPTGRGRTEAFF. The CDR3 DNA follows: TGTGCCAGCAGCCCACCAACGGGGCGGGGAAGGACTGAAGCTTTCTTT. Full variable domain (remainder filled in from reference TRBV11-1 and TRBJ1-1): EAEVAQSPRYKITEKSQAVAFWCDPISGHATLYWYRQILGQGPELLVQFQDESVVDDSQLPKDRFSAERLKGVDSTLKIQPAELGDSAMYLCASSPPTGRGRTEAFFGQGTRLTVV.

The chain couples TRBV28 to TRBJ2-2; 7 nucleotides line up with TRBD1. CDR3 length: 14 amino acids. Germline V gene lookup returns CDR1 MDHEN and CDR2 SYDVKM. The V gene end was trimmed by 5 bases and the J gene end by 4 bases; junction bases not matched to a gene: 4. The CDR3 loop reads CASSKGQLTGELFF. Here the CDR3 DNA reads TGTGCCAGCAGTAAGGGACAGCTCACCGGGGAGCTGTTTTTT. The full variable domain, with the rest looked up from reference TRBV28 and TRBJ2-2, is DVKVTQSSRYLVKRTGEKVFLECVQDMDHENMFWYRQDPGLGLRLIYFSYDVKMKEKGDIPEGYSVSREKKERFSLILESASTNQTSMYLCASSKGQLTGELFFGEGSRLTVL.

Turning to this clone: The DNA is omitted, as the CDR3 cannot be located on it reliably, and the CDR3 follows TCRdb's listing. The V and J genes are TRBV15 and TRBJ1-4; TRBD1 is taken as the D call from the table, unchecked against the DNA. The CDR3 is 15 amino acids in total, end residues counted. Per germline, CDR1 LNHNV and CDR2 YYDKDF (reference sequence). Here the CDR3 reads CATSRDYQGVENCFF.

The rearrangement joins TRBV24-1 to TRBJ2-2, with 7 bases that match TRBD1. CDR1 and CDR2 from the germline V gene are KGHDR and SFDVKD. The CDR3 consists of 14 residues. Trimming removed 7 bases from V and 4 bases from J; junction bases left unmatched: 5. This chain's CDR3 is CATRTGSLTGELFF. The DNA for the CDR3 is TGTGCCACCAGGACAGGGTCGCTCACCGGGGAGCTGTTTTTT.

The rearrangement uses TRBV15 and TRBJ1-4; TRBD1 might be the D (5 bases). Trimming removed 6 bases from V and 8 bases from J, with 22 bases in between. Germline assignment: CDR1 LNHNV and CDR2 YYDKDF (reference sequence). The CDR3 totals 16 residues. DNA for the CDR3: TGTGCCACCAGAGGGGAAGGTATGGCACAAAGGGAAAAACTGTTTTTT. This gives the protein CATRGEGMAQREKLFF.

This clone is a singleton in its sample. This chain joins TRBV7-9 and TRBJ2-7, with a possible D match to TRBD1 (6 bases). V lost 5 bases and J 4 bases, leaving 9 bases between the germline ends. The CDR3 has 12 amino acids. Germline CDR1 SEHNR, CDR2 FQNEAQ (reference sequence). CDR3 sequence (DNA): TGTGCCAGCAGCACAGGGTCGTACGAGCAGTACGTC. Translated: CASSTGSYEQYV.

Only one count was recorded for this clone. The chain recombines TRBV27 with TRBJ1-6, with 7 bases aligning to TRBD1. The CDR3 length is 17 residues. Per the germline V gene, CDR1 is MNHEY and CDR2 is SMNVEV (reference sequence). V lost 5 bases, J lost 0 bases, and 7 bases stayed unmatched. DNA for the CDR3: TGTGCCAGCAGTACGGGACAGAGTCCCTCCTATAATTCACCCCTCCACTTT. Its translation is CASSTGQSPSYNSPLHF.

This clone has just one count. V gene TRBV7-2 combines with J gene TRBJ2-5, with TRBD1 as a possible D gene (7 bases). V lost 1 base to trimming and J lost 1 base, with 10 bases between them. The length of the CDR3 is 15 residues. Germline lookup yields CDR1 SGHTA and CDR2 FQGNSA. Written as DNA, the CDR3 is TGTGCCAGCAGCTTAGGCGGGACAGTCCAAGAGACCCAGTACTTC. This encodes CASSLGGTVQETQYF.

This chain uses TRBV6-5 with TRBJ1-5, with 9 bases lining up with TRBD1. Losses at the gene ends were 6 bases for V and 4 bases for J; bases not matched to a gene: 7. The V gene's germline CDR1 is MNHEY and CDR2 SVGAGI. The CDR3 has 15 amino acids. The CDR3 reads CASRQPGQGNQPQHF. For the CDR3, the DNA is TGTGCCAGCAGACAACCGGGACAGGGTAATCAGCCCCAGCATTTT.

The chain combines TRBV2 with TRBJ2-7; a possible D gene is TRBD2 (5 bases). Trimming pared 8 bases from V and 7 bases from J, leaving 18 bases between. Germline V gene data show CDR1 as SNHLY and CDR2 as FYNNEI. The CDR3 length is 13 residues. The DNA of the CDR3 is TGTGCCAGCCCCCCTGGGCGGGTGGGGGAGCAGTACGTC. The encoded protein is CASPPGRVGEQYV.

This chain uses TRBV5-4 with TRBJ2-3; TRBD2 is a possible D gene (7 bases). V was trimmed by 4 bases and J by 5 bases, leaving 17 bases between them. The CDR3 is 15 residues long. Germline V gene sequence: CDR1 SGHNT, CDR2 YYREEE (reference sequence). The CDR3 is CASSPPGGQRDTQYF. The CDR3 DNA reads TGTGCCAGCAGCCCTCCGGGGGGCCAGAGAGATACGCAGTATTTT.

The V gene is TRBV2, the J gene TRBJ2-3, with 7 positions matching TRBD2. CDR3 length equals 15 residues. Trimming took 6 bases from V and 2 from J; bases not matched to a gene: 8. Per germline, CDR1 SNHLY and CDR2 FYNNEI. The CDR3 spells CASRGLAAVTDTQYF. CDR3 coding DNA: TGTGCCAGCAGGGGCCTAGCGGCCGTCACAGATACGCAGTATTTT. The whole variable domain, filled in from reference TRBV2 and TRBJ2-3, reads EPEVTQTPSHQVTQMGQEVILRCVPISNHLYFYWYRQILGQKVEFLVSFYNNEISEKSEIFDDQFSVERPDGSNFTLKIRSTKLEDSAMYFCASRGLAAVTDTQYFGPGTRLTVL.

This clone is a singleton in its sample. V gene TRBV15 combines with J gene TRBJ2-7; TRBD2 aligns across 13 bases. This CDR3 has 17 residues. Per germline, CDR1 LNHNV and CDR2 YYDKDF (reference sequence). With V trimmed by 1 base and J by 6 bases, 9 bases remained unmatched. The CDR3 sequence is CATSRARRTSGGGEQYF. DNA of the CDR3: TGTGCCACCAGCAGAGCTAGAAGGACTAGCGGGGGAGGCGAGCAGTACTTC.

This clone appeared a few times. V usage is TRBV7-9 and J usage is TRBJ2-3, with a tentative D call TRBD2 (6 bases). From germline, CDR1 is SEHNR and CDR2 FQNEAQ (reference sequence). The CDR3 consists of 13 residues. Trimming took off 0 bases at V and 5 bases at J, with 6 bases between the two ends. CDR3 nucleotide sequence: TGTGCCAGCAGCTTAGCGGGGGGAGATACGCAGTATTTT. It yields the protein CASSLAGGDTQYF.

The chain employs TRBV20-1 and TRBJ2-2, with D possibly matching TRBD2 (5 bases). The CDR3 is 15 amino acids. V was pared by 3 bases and J by 2 bases, with 13 bases between. The V gene's germline CDR1 is DFQATT and CDR2 SNEGSKA (reference sequence). The CDR3 loop reads CSASRGLSNTGELFF. CDR3 DNA sequence: TGCAGTGCTAGTAGAGGGTTATCAAACACCGGGGAGCTGTTTTTT.

The chain has TRBV11-2 and TRBJ1-2; 7 nucleotides agree with TRBD1. Germline V gene sequence: CDR1 SGHAT, CDR2 FQNNGV. Germline trimming cut 5 bases from V and 3 bases from J; bases unmatched to any gene: 3. The CDR3 extends over 13 amino acids. The CDR3 loop reads CASSHRGDYGYTF. As DNA, the CDR3 is TGTGCCAGCAGCCACAGGGGCGACTATGGCTACACCTTC.

The rearrangement uses TRBV11-2 and TRBJ2-3; 14 bases map to TRBD2. Germline CDR1 is SGHAT and CDR2 is FQNNGV. V trimming: 6 bases; J trimming: 5 bases; junction bases outside the gene matches: 7. This CDR3 contains 16 residues. DNA for the CDR3: TGTGCCAGCAGTCCGGGACTAGCGGGGGTCGGAGATACGCAGTATTTT. Protein: CASSPGLAGVGDTQYF. Combining the CDR3 with reference TRBV11-2 and TRBJ2-3 gives the whole variable domain EAGVAQSPRYKIIEKRQSVAFWCNPISGHATLYWYQQILGQGPKLLIQFQNNGVVDDSQLPKDRFSAERLKGVDSTLKIQPAKLEDSAVYLCASSPGLAGVGDTQYFGPGTRLTVL.

This clone was observed a single time. The V and J genes are TRBV6-6 and TRBJ2-7; 12 nucleotides agree with TRBD2. The germline CDR1 and CDR2 sequences are MNHNY and SVGAGI (reference sequence). The CDR3 totals 14 residues. The V and J ends lost 4 bases and 6 bases, in that order; junction bases with no gene match: 4. The CDR3 DNA is TGTGCCAGCAGTTCTAGCGGGGGGGCCCTCGAGCAGTACGTC. Translating it yields CASSSSGGALEQYV.

CDR3 protein: CARRSEQYF. The CDR3 DNA follows: TGTGCCAGAAGGAGCGAGCAGTACTTC. The V and J genes are TRBV14 and TRBJ2-7, with D unresolved. CDR1 SGHDN and CDR2 FVKESK come from the germline V gene. V was pared by 9 bases and J by 6 bases, with 6 bases between. CDR3 length: 9 residues.

The V call is TRBV28, the J call TRBJ1-6; D remains unclear. The CDR3 totals 15 residues. CDR1 is MDHEN and CDR2 is SYDVKM in the germline V gene. With 6 bases removed from V and 10 bases from J, the gap between germline ends came to 19 bases. DNA for the CDR3: TGTGCCAGCAGGATTAACAGCGGCCAAGGGTCACCCCTCCACTTT. This codes for CASRINSGQGSPLHF.

This sequence joins TRBV15 and TRBJ2-1, with TRBD1 matching 9 bases. Germline trimming cut 8 bases from V and 4 bases from J; bases unmatched to any gene: 9. CDR3 size: 15 residues. CDR1 LNHNV and CDR2 YYDKDF come from the germline V gene (reference sequence). DNA for the CDR3: TGTGCCACCGGCCCCGGGACAGGGTCTTACAATGAGCAGTTCTTC. This translates into CATGPGTGSYNEQFF.

This chain links TRBV19 with TRBJ2-7; 7 positions agree with TRBD2. The CDR3 is 16 residues long. With 5 bases clipped from V and 4 bases from J, the junction kept 14 bases outside the gene matches. The germline gives CDR1 LNHDA, CDR2 SQIVND (reference sequence). The CDR3 loop reads CASSEREESRKYEQYF. The CDR3 DNA reads TGTGCCAGTAGTGAACGGGAGGAATCACGCAAATACGAGCAGTACTTC.

The V and J genes are TRBV6-5 and TRBJ1-6, with D perhaps matching TRBD1 (6 bases). V lost 2 bases to trimming and J lost 16 bases, with 12 bases between them. This CDR3 is 12 amino acids long. CDR1 and CDR2 (germline): MNHEY, SVGAGI. CDR3 region: CASSYGEGGLHF. The CDR3 DNA sequence: TGTGCCAGCAGTTACGGGGAAGGGGGACTCCACTTT.

The rearrangement uses TRBV7-2 and TRBJ1-2; D is unclear. CDR3 length equals 13 residues. With 1 base removed from V and 1 base from J, the gap between germline ends came to 4 bases. Germline V lookup: CDR1 SGHTA, CDR2 FQGNSA. The CDR3 DNA follows: TGTGCCAGCAGCTTAGGACTTAACTATGGCTACACCTTC. Its protein is CASSLGLNYGYTF. The whole variable domain, remainder taken from reference TRBV7-2 and TRBJ1-2, is GAGVSQSPSNKVTEKGKDVELRCDPISGHTALYWYRQSLGQGLEFLIYFQGNSAPDKSGLPSDRFSAERTGGSVSTLTIQRTQQEDSAVYLCASSLGLNYGYTFGSGTRLTVV.

V usage is TRBV6-5 and J usage is TRBJ2-3, with D possibly being TRBD2 (7 bases). Trimming left V 2 bases short and J 1 base short, with 10 bases between. Germline-derived CDR1 and CDR2 are MNHEY and SVGAGI. The CDR3 has 15 amino acids. CDR3 sequence reads: CASSYRGAGTDTQYF. The CDR3 nucleotides read TGTGCCAGCAGTTACCGGGGGGCAGGCACAGATACGCAGTATTTT.

The CDR3 sequence: CASSVGTEHYGYTF. CDR3 nucleotides: TGTGCCAGCAGCGTAGGGACAGAGCACTATGGCTACACCTTC. The gene calls are TRBV9 and TRBJ1-2; tentatively, D is TRBD1 (6 bases). Germline V lookup: CDR1 SGDLS, CDR2 YYNGEE. The CDR3 is 14 amino acids. V was clipped by 0 bases and J by 3 bases, with 9 bases between them. The variable domain in full, with the rest retrieved from reference TRBV9 and TRBJ1-2, is DSGVTQTPKHLITATGQRVTLRCSPRSGDLSVYWYQQSLDQGLQFLIQYYNGEERAKGNILERFSAQQFPDLHSELNLSSLELGDSALYFCASSVGTEHYGYTFGSGTRLTVV.

The V gene is TRBV5-4, the J gene TRBJ2-2; TRBD1 aligns across 7 bases. The ends lost 4 bases at V and 3 bases at J; junction bases unmatched: 3. Germline values: CDR1 SGHNT, CDR2 YYREEE (reference sequence). The CDR3 spans 14 residues. CDR3 DNA: TGTGCCAGCAGCCCGGGACAGCACACCGGGGAGCTGTTTTTT. It encodes CASSPGQHTGELFF.

The J gene is TRBJ1-5, the V gene TRBV19, with TRBD1 matching over 8 bases. There are 12 residues in the CDR3. Losses at the gene ends were 8 bases for V and 5 bases for J; bases not matched to a gene: 2. Germline V CDR1 and CDR2: LNHDA, SQIVND (reference sequence). The chain's CDR3 is CASRQGYQPQHF. Here the CDR3 DNA reads TGTGCCAGTCGACAGGGGTATCAGCCCCAGCATTTT.

The V and J genes are TRBV9 and TRBJ2-5; D perhaps matches TRBD2 (7 bases). V gave up 7 bases and J gave up 0 bases, with 16 bases separating them. This CDR3 is built from 15 residues. Germline V CDR1 and CDR2: SGDLS, YYNGEE. CDR3 sequence: CASAEGGSYQETQYF. For the CDR3, the DNA is TGTGCCAGCGCCGAGGGGGGGTCGTACCAAGAGACCCAGTACTTC.